Given below is one T cell receptor beta chain in context. The antigen is unknown. Sequencing was performed with immunoSEQ multiplex PCR; in TCRdb, only in-frame clones are kept and a portion is missing. Here the sample spans 180,000 or so clones, more than 75% being singletons. These data belong to a study of T cell responses to AZD1222 COVID-19 vaccine. Study results and limitations: Dominant at 160-218 and 743-854, vaccine-associated CD4 TCRs also spanned spike. Spike-specific TCR breadth and depth grew following two AZD1222 doses.

Sequenced material: peripheral blood, taken 28 days after the second AZD1222 dose. The receptor's source is an adult who received the AZD1222 COVID-19 vaccine.

CDR3 sequence reads: CASQTGSYNEQFF. In DNA form, the CDR3 reads TGTGCCAGTCAAACAGGTTCCTACAATGAGCAGTTCTTC. V is TRBV19 and J is TRBJ2-1, with D tentatively TRBD1 (5 bases). V was trimmed by 8 bases and J by 1 base, leaving 9 bases between them. The CDR3 covers 13 residues. Germline-derived CDR1 and CDR2 are LNHDA and SQIVND (reference sequence).